A single sample is the source of the 3 T cell receptor beta chains below, sequenced in a study of CD8 T cells in ankylosing spondylitis. TCRdb used MiXCR to reprocess the 5' RACE reads, holding one entry per CDR3 protein. Of about 240,000 distinct CDR3 sequences in the sample, 8% to 9.5% were seen once. Sequences were obtained from blood, either unsorted or a sorted T cell fraction (not recorded which). These receptors all stem from a male donor with ankylosing spondylitis or in good health (not recorded which).

This clonotype was counted only a few times. V is TRBV7-2 and J is TRBJ2-5; 13 nucleotides line up with TRBD2. Germline V gene lookup returns CDR1 SGHTA and CDR2 FQGNSA. V shed 7 bases, J shed 1 base, and the junction held 3 bases outside the gene matches. The CDR3 is 15 amino acids. Written as DNA, the CDR3 is TGTGCCAGCAAGACTAGCGGGGGGACCCAAGAGACCCAGTACTTC. Translating gives CASKTSGGTQETQYF.

For the CDR3, the DNA is TGTGCCAGCACCCCGGACATCGGGGAAGTTACCGGGGAGCTGTTTTTT. It translates to CASTPDIGEVTGELFF. This rearrangement joins TRBV7-8 to TRBJ2-2, with D perhaps TRBD1 or TRBD2 (5 bases each). V was trimmed by 7 bases and J by 5 bases, leaving 20 bases between them. The CDR3 consists of 16 residues. CDR1 and CDR2 (germline): SGHVS, FQNEAQ.

This chain joins TRBV19 and TRBJ1-2; tentative D call: TRBD1 (5 bases). The CDR3 is made up of 12 amino acids. Deletions cut 6 bases from V and 8 bases from J, with 13 bases between. From germline, CDR1 is LNHDA and CDR2 SQIVND (reference sequence). DNA for the CDR3: TGTGCCAGTAGCTCAGGGTCGATGGGCTACACCTTC. Encoded protein: CASSSGSMGYTF.